The 7 T cell receptor beta chains given below trace back to one sample, sequenced in a study of CD8+ T cells in alopecia areata. Once RNA had been extracted, it was reverse transcribed into cDNA to act as the sequencing template. Data came from immunoSEQ multiplex PCR; TCRdb stores just in-frame clones and leaves some out. This sample has 110,000 to 150,000 clones, with approximately 60% found just once. The sample consisted of CD8+ T cells sorted from blood. Source of these receptors: a human donor in good health.

This chain uses TRBV9 with TRBJ2-3; 8 bases agree with TRBD2. The CDR3 is 16 residues long. The germline gives CDR1 SGDLS, CDR2 YYNGEE. V dropped 0 bases and J dropped 1; count of bases not matched to a gene: 4. The DNA for the CDR3 is TGTGCCAGCAGCGTAGGAGCGGGAGTGGGCACAGATACGCAGTATTTT. It specifies CASSVGAGVGTDTQYF.

This clone was detected a few times. This chain connects TRBV2 to TRBJ2-6, with D unclear. The germline CDR1 and CDR2 sequences are SNHLY and FYNNEI. The length of the CDR3 is 15 residues. With 6 bases removed from V and 0 bases from J, the gap between germline ends came to 9 bases. CDR3 sequence: CASSRAFSGANVLTF. The CDR3 DNA reads TGTGCCAGCAGCCGGGCCTTCTCTGGGGCCAACGTCCTGACTTTC.

The chain uses TRBV9 and TRBJ2-2, with D unclear. Per germline, CDR1 SGDLS and CDR2 YYNGEE. V lost 0 bases, J lost 3 bases, and 0 bases lay in between. The CDR3 is 12 residues long. CDR3 region: CASSVDTGELFF. The CDR3, as DNA: TGTGCCAGCAGCGTAGACACCGGGGAGCTGTTTTTT.

CDR3 DNA: TGCGCCAGCAGCTTGGCCAGTGTTTACTACGAGCAGTACTTC. It yields the protein CASSLASVYYEQYF. J is TRBJ2-7 and V is TRBV5-1; no clear D gene. CDR1 is SGHRS and CDR2 is YFSETQ in the germline V gene. The CDR3 is 14 residues long. V was pared by 0 bases and J by 3 bases, with 10 bases between. Complete variable domain (other parts from reference TRBV5-1 and TRBJ2-7): KAGVTQTPRYLIKTRGQQVTLSCSPISGHRSVSWYQQTPGQGLQFLFEYFSETQRNKGNFPGRFSGRQFSNSRSEMNVSTLELGDSALYLCASSLASVYYEQYFGPGTRLTVT.

This clone was observed a handful of times. The chain combines TRBV19 with TRBJ1-1; 7 positions agree with TRBD1. The junction had 3 bases not matched to a gene; V was cut back by 6 bases and J by 2 bases. The length of the CDR3 is 13 residues. Per germline, CDR1 LNHDA and CDR2 SQIVND (reference sequence). As DNA, the CDR3 is TGTGCCAGTAGACAGGGGCACAACACTGAAGCTTTCTTT. Residues: CASRQGHNTEAFF.

J is TRBJ1-2 and V is TRBV6-6; 7 bases map to TRBD1. V was clipped by 8 bases and J by 2 bases; unmatched bases: 8. CDR1 is MNHNY, CDR2 SVGAGI, per germline (reference sequence). The CDR3 has 14 amino acids. Here the CDR3 DNA reads TGTGCCAGCGGCCCACAGGGGTCCAACTATGGCTACACCTTC. Translated, it gives CASGPQGSNYGYTF.

V and J are TRBV7-9 and TRBJ2-1, with 11 bases matching TRBD2. Germline V CDR1 and CDR2: SEHNR, FQNEAQ (reference sequence). This CDR3 has 15 amino acids. The V gene end was trimmed by 1 base and the J gene end by 6 bases; junction bases not matched to a gene: 2. In DNA, the CDR3 is TGTGCCAGCAGCTTAGACGGGACTAGCGGCAATGAGCAGTTCTTC. It is translated as CASSLDGTSGNEQFF.